This is a list of T cell receptor beta chains from one sample in a study of shared clonotypes between healthy human individuals. Only in-frame clones appear in the TCRdb table, and some are missing; sequencing was by immunoSEQ multiplex PCR. Of millions of clones in the sample, approximately 94% were seen once. Sequencing was performed on naive CD8+ T cells sorted from blood. Receptors originate from a young man in good health. Both conserved end residues are part of each CDR3. The D gene is left open where the match is weak. The size entry is marked missing in some rows and otherwise reads once, few, many or a size class.

v_call	j_call	d_call	clone_size	cdr3_aa	cdr3_nt
TRBV2	TRBJ2-1	NA	NA	CAHLPVSAYNEQFF	TGTGCCCACTTACCAGTCTCAGCCTACAATGAGCAGTTCTTC
TRBV13	TRBJ2-3	TRBD2	NA	CATREDSTMGQYF	TGTGCCACCCGGGAGGACTCGACGATGGGGCAGTATTTT
TRBV27	TRBJ2-1	TRBD2	once	CASSLMAGGPGDEQFF	TGTGCCAGCAGTTTGATGGCGGGAGGACCGGGGGATGAGCAGTTCTTC
TRBV5-4	TRBJ2-1	TRBD1	NA	CASSLQGADEQFF	TGTGCCAGCAGCTTGCAGGGGGCGGATGAGCAGTTCTTC
TRBV9	TRBJ2-4	NA	NA	CASSVGGGSPGANIQYF	TGTGCCAGCAGCGTAGGTGGTGGCTCCCCCGGGGCTAACATTCAGTACTTC
TRBV27	TRBJ2-2	TRBD1	once	CASSFPGTVNTGELFF	TGTGCCAGCAGTTTCCCAGGGACAGTGAACACCGGGGAGCTGTTTTTT
TRBV4-3	TRBJ1-4	NA	NA	CASSQEIPDSLGTNEKLFF	TGCGCCAGCAGCCAAGAAATCCCGGACAGCTTGGGGACTAATGAAAAACTGTTTTTT
TRBV25-1	TRBJ1-1	NA	NA	CASSEEGTEAFF	TGTGCCAGCAGTGAAGAGGGCACTGAAGCTTTCTTT
TRBV6-1	TRBJ2-2	NA	once	CASSELNTGELFF	TGTGCCAGCAGTGAATTGAACACCGGGGAGCTGTTTTTT
TRBV28	TRBJ1-1	NA	few	CASSRYFLNTEAFF	TGTGCCAGCAGCCGGTATTTCTTGAACACTGAAGCTTTCTTT
TRBV30	TRBJ2-2	NA	NA	CAWSARESWGGELFF	TGTGCCTGGAGTGCCCGAGAAAGTTGGGGCGGGGAGCTGTTTTTT
TRBV7-8	TRBJ2-3	NA	once	CASSLAVLATDTQYF	TGTGCCAGCAGCTTAGCGGTGCTTGCCACAGATACGCAGTATTTT
TRBV4-1	TRBJ1-6	NA	NA	CASSQEDIMLGTMSPLHF	TGCGCCAGCAGCCAAGAGGACATTATGTTGGGGACTATGTCACCCCTCCACTTT
TRBV9	TRBJ2-1	NA	NA	CASSVGPGYEQFF	TGTGCCAGCAGCGTAGGGCCCGGCTATGAGCAGTTCTTC
TRBV10-3	TRBJ2-3	NA	NA	CAISGNPADTQYF	TGTGCCATCAGTGGTAATCCGGCAGATACGCAGTATTTT
TRBV7-2	TRBJ2-5	NA	NA	CASSLGYFQETQYF	TGTGCCAGCAGCTTAGGGTACTTCCAAGAGACCCAGTACTTC
TRBV27	TRBJ1-2	NA	NA	CASSLGWGYGYTF	TGTGCCAGCAGTTTAGGCTGGGGGTATGGCTACACCTTC